Presented here are 4 T cell receptor gamma chains from one specimen sequenced in a study of γδ T cells in repeated Plasmodium falciparum infection. TCRdb re-called the multiplex PCR reads through CATT. This table has 13,000 to 15,000 gamma-chain clones, around 1.6% appearing once. Bulk repertoires came from Vgamma9/Vdelta2+ or Vdelta2-negative gammadelta T cells flow-sorted from PBMC. The sample was gamma-delta T cells from blood. All receptors come from a pool of human donors (malaria-infected and uninfected, not separated).

Comments on this clone: TCRdb pairs this DNA with a much larger clone's protein that differs at residue 10, likely a read error; the protein shown was translated from the DNA. The J gene is uncalled and the V gene is TRGV9. This CDR3 is built from 12 residues. Germline CDR1 is GITISATS and CDR2 is ISYDGTV (reference sequence). CDR3 residues: CALWEVPYKILF. The CDR3 nucleotides are TGTGCCTTGTGGGAGGTCCCTTATAAGATACTCTTT.

Points on this clone: A single base is all that separates this from a far larger clone, so a read error is likely. Other DNA sequences in this specimen translate into the identical CDR3. The rearrangement uses TRGV4 and TRGJ1 or TRGJ2. Germline matching of the DNA provided the J gene here, since TCRdb leaves it blank. Germline-derived CDR1 and CDR2 are EGSTGY and YDSYTSSV. The CDR3 extends over 12 amino acids. The CDR3: CATWDGLYKKLF. CDR3 sequence (DNA): TGTGCTACCTGGGATGGGCTTTATAAGAAACTCTTT.

With regard to this clone: This DNA translates differently at residue 4 from the TCRdb protein, which is that of a much larger clone; a read error is likely, and the protein shown is the DNA's own translation. The chain carries TRGV9 and TRGJP1. The J gene was not available in TCRdb and was assigned here by matching the DNA to germline segments. This CDR3 has 15 amino acids. CDR1 is GITISATS, CDR2 ISYDGTV, per germline (reference sequence). CDR3 amino acids: CALREVHPTGWFKIF. Written as DNA, the CDR3 is TGTGCCTTGCGGGAGGTGCACCCCACTGGTTGGTTCAAGATATTT.

Regarding this clone: TCRdb records a much larger clone's protein for this DNA, with a difference at residues 6 and 9 that likely arises from a read error; the protein given is the translation of the DNA. V is TRGV9 and J is TRGJP. Since TCRdb gives no J gene, matching the DNA to germline was used here to assign it. The CDR3 length is 16 residues. The germline gives CDR1 GITISATS, CDR2 ISYDGTV (reference sequence). This chain's CDR3 is CALWDKQESGKKIKVF. The DNA for the CDR3 is TGTGCCTTGTGGGACAAGCAAGAGTCGGGCAAAAAAATCAAGGTATTT.